The 5 T cell receptor beta chains given below trace back to one sample, sequenced in a study of shared clonotypes between healthy human individuals. The protocol was immunoSEQ multiplex PCR, while the TCRdb copy is restricted to in-frame clones and leaves out a portion. The table has hundreds of thousands of clones, roughly 95% seen once; the top ten hold 0.11%. Naive CD8 cells were CD45RO-negative, positively selected for CCR7, excluding terminally differentiated effector memory CD45RA+ cells. What was sequenced was naive CD8+ T cells sorted from blood. Source of these receptors: a young woman in good health.

The chain combines TRBV5-1 with TRBJ2-7; D not certain. CDR1 and CDR2 (germline): SGHRS, YFSETQ. Trimming left V 0 bases short and J 4 bases short, with 8 bases between. The CDR3 loop spans 13 amino acids. CDR3 coding DNA: TGCGCCAGCAGCTTGGACCCAGAGTACGAGCAGTACTTC. Amino acids: CASSLDPEYEQYF. Together with reference TRBV5-1 and TRBJ2-7, the CDR3 gives the full variable domain: KAGVTQTPRYLIKTRGQQVTLSCSPISGHRSVSWYQQTPGQGLQFLFEYFSETQRNKGNFPGRFSGRQFSNSRSEMNVSTLELGDSALYLCASSLDPEYEQYFGPGTRLTVT.

This chain connects TRBV28 to TRBJ1-2; D uncertain. The CDR3 length is 12 residues. V lost 7 bases to trimming and J lost 3 bases, with 9 bases between them. Germline V gives CDR1 MDHEN, CDR2 SYDVKM. CDR3 sequence: CASTDFDYGYTF. In DNA, the CDR3 is TGTGCCAGCACCGACTTCGACTATGGCTACACCTTC.

J is TRBJ2-7 and V is TRBV9; 8 nucleotides line up with TRBD2. Germline CDR1 and CDR2: SGDLS and YYNGEE. The CDR3 covers 15 residues. With V trimmed by 4 bases and J by 3 bases, 9 bases remained unmatched. In DNA, the CDR3 is TGTGCCAGCAGCTCCGGGGGGGAGTGGAGCTACGAGCAGTACTTC. Protein: CASSSGGEWSYEQYF.

The chain recombines TRBV7-3 with TRBJ2-3; possibly TRBD2 for D (6 bases). CDR3 length: 15 amino acids. Germline lookup yields CDR1 SGHTA and CDR2 FQGTGA. The V end lost 4 bases, the J end lost 0 bases, and 11 bases lay between the germline ends. The CDR3 sequence: CASSSGLTSTDTQYF. The CDR3, as DNA: TGTGCCAGCAGCTCGGGACTCACTAGCACAGATACGCAGTATTTT. Full variable domain (missing parts from reference TRBV7-3 and TRBJ2-3): GAGVSQTPSNKVTEKGKYVELRCDPISGHTALYWYRQSLGQGPEFLIYFQGTGAADDSGLPNDRFFAVRPEGSVSTLKIQRTERGDSAVYLCASSSGLTSTDTQYFGPGTRLTVL.

In this sample, this clone turned up once. The chain links TRBV5-5 to TRBJ1-1; the match to TRBD1 covers 7 bases. Germline values: CDR1 SGHKS, CDR2 YYEKEE (reference sequence). Germline trimming cut 5 bases from V and 6 bases from J; bases unmatched to any gene: 10. This CDR3 comprises 14 residues. The CDR3 nucleotides are TGTGCCAGCAGATCAGGGGGTACAAGGGCTGAAGCTTTCTTT. Translation: CASRSGGTRAEAFF.